Each of the 20 T cell receptor beta chains below was sequenced from the same sample in a study of shared clonotypes between healthy human individuals. The data were produced by immunoSEQ multiplex PCR, yet TCRdb's version contains in-frame clones alone and is incomplete. The sample holds around 600,000 clones; around 96% are singletons and the top ten take about 0.11%. CD45RO-negative CD8 cells positively selected for CCR7 made up the naive population, which excluded terminally differentiated effector memory CD45RA+ cells. Sequences were obtained from naive CD8+ T cells sorted from blood. These receptors originate from a woman between 25 and 40 years old in good health.

The chain combines TRBV9 with TRBJ2-2; 11 positions match TRBD2. Per germline, CDR1 SGDLS and CDR2 YYNGEE. V dropped 3 bases and J dropped 1; count of bases not matched to a gene: 8. The CDR3 spans 18 residues. CDR3 bases: TGTGCCAGCAGCGCTGCCGGGACTAGCGGAGAGAACACCGGGGAGCTGTTTTTT. It codes for CASSAAGTSGENTGELFF.

In its sample, this clone was seen once. The gene calls are TRBV11-2 and TRBJ1-4; D unresolved. Trimming cost V 1 base and J 8 bases, with 2 bases left between them. CDR1 SGHAT and CDR2 FQNNGV come from the germline V gene. The CDR3 has 11 residues. This CDR3 is CASSLGEKLFF. CDR3 DNA sequence: TGTGCCAGCAGCTTAGGAGAAAAACTGTTTTTT.

The rearrangement joins TRBV9 to TRBJ2-3, with a weak D call TRBD1 (6 bases). Germline V lookup: CDR1 SGDLS, CDR2 YYNGEE. Between the trimmed V and J ends, which lost 4 bases and 8 bases, there was a span of 11 bases. The CDR3 extends over 12 amino acids. The CDR3 nucleotides are TGTGCCAGCAGCCCGGACAGTTTTACGCAGTATTTT. Translating gives CASSPDSFTQYF. Full variable domain (missing parts from reference TRBV9 and TRBJ2-3): DSGVTQTPKHLITATGQRVTLRCSPRSGDLSVYWYQQSLDQGLQFLIQYYNGEERAKGNILERFSAQQFPDLHSELNLSSLELGDSALYFCASSPDSFTQYFGPGTRLTVL.

V usage is TRBV2 and J usage is TRBJ1-1; D not certain. The CDR3 length is 14 residues. The germline V gene encodes CDR1 SNHLY and CDR2 FYNNEI. Deletions cut 3 bases from V and 3 bases from J, with 11 bases between. Here the CDR3 reads CASSDSRADTEAFF. In nucleotides, the CDR3 is TGTGCCAGCAGTGATAGTAGGGCAGACACTGAAGCTTTCTTT.

This rearrangement joins TRBV27 to TRBJ2-7; TRBD1 might be the D (5 bases). The germline V gene has CDR1 MNHEY and CDR2 SMNVEV (reference sequence). With 5 bases removed from V and 0 bases from J, the gap between germline ends came to 17 bases. The CDR3 runs to 16 residues. CDR3 amino acids: CASSASGLTGSYEQYF. CDR3 sequence (DNA): TGTGCCAGCAGTGCATCAGGGTTGACTGGCTCCTACGAGCAGTACTTC.

This clone was seen a handful of times. The chain employs TRBV7-9 and TRBJ2-7; 7 nucleotides agree with TRBD2. The germline V gene encodes CDR1 SEHNR and CDR2 FQNEAQ (reference sequence). This CDR3 is 15 amino acids long. The trim removed 6 bases at V and 5 bases at J, leaving 13 bases unmatched. The CDR3 DNA reads as TGTGCCAGCAGAGCTCTTGGGAGCGGGGTCGACGAGCAGTACTTC. The encoded protein is CASRALGSGVDEQYF.

The V and J genes are TRBV2 and TRBJ2-1, with TRBD2 identical over 7 bases. With 5 bases clipped from V and 2 bases from J, the junction kept 6 bases outside the gene matches. CDR1 and CDR2 from the germline V gene are SNHLY and FYNNEI. The CDR3 has 15 residues. CDR3 sequence reads: CASSPGTTTYNEQFF. CDR3 bases: TGTGCCAGCAGTCCCGGGACTACTACCTACAATGAGCAGTTCTTC.

The genes are TRBV11-2 and TRBJ1-1; D unresolved. V lost 0 bases to trimming and J lost 0 bases, with 8 bases between them. CDR3 length equals 15 residues. Germline loops: CDR1 SGHAT, CDR2 FQNNGV. The CDR3 spells CASSLDNPLNTEAFF. The CDR3 bases are TGTGCCAGCAGCTTAGATAACCCTCTGAACACTGAAGCTTTCTTT.

The gene calls are TRBV2 and TRBJ1-5, with TRBD1 identical over 9 bases. Losses at the gene ends were 4 bases for V and 4 bases for J; bases not matched to a gene: 5. Per germline, CDR1 SNHLY and CDR2 FYNNEI. This CDR3 has 15 amino acids. Here the CDR3 reads CASSGGQGKNQPQHF. Written as DNA, the CDR3 is TGTGCCAGCAGTGGAGGACAGGGGAAGAATCAGCCCCAGCATTTT.

V gene TRBV7-8 combines with J gene TRBJ2-5; maybe TRBD2 (5 bases). The V end lost 1 base, the J end lost 5 bases, and 14 bases lay between the germline ends. The germline gives CDR1 SGHVS, CDR2 FQNEAQ. This CDR3 region has 15 residues. The CDR3 DNA reads TGTGCCAGCAGCTTAGTAGGGCCTAGCTCGGAGACCCAGTACTTC. Protein product: CASSLVGPSSETQYF.

The rearrangement uses TRBV6-6 and TRBJ2-2; TRBD1 is a possible D gene (6 bases). The CDR3 consists of 15 residues. The germline CDR1 and CDR2 sequences are MNHNY and SVGAGI (reference sequence). V lost 4 bases, J lost 5 bases, and 14 bases lay in between. The CDR3 DNA reads as TGTGCCAGCAGTTCCATTGACAGGATTACCGGGGAGCTGTTTTTT. Its translation is CASSSIDRITGELFF.

The rearrangement uses TRBV6-4 and TRBJ2-3; D might be TRBD2 (6 bases). Germline CDR1 and CDR2: MRHNA and SNTAGT. V was trimmed by 2 bases and J by 6 bases, leaving 9 bases between them. The CDR3 has 13 amino acids. CDR3 region: CASSDLRGDTQYF. Here the CDR3 DNA reads TGTGCCAGCAGTGACCTTCGGGGGGATACGCAGTATTTT.

A few counts support this clone. This chain uses TRBV2 with TRBJ1-4, with D uncertain. CDR3 length equals 13 residues. With 9 bases removed from V and 5 bases from J, the gap between germline ends came to 13 bases. In germline, CDR1 is SNHLY, CDR2 FYNNEI. This CDR3 reads CARGSGVNEKLFF. CDR3 DNA: TGTGCCAGAGGATCCGGGGTGAATGAAAAACTGTTTTTT.

This chain uses TRBV7-6 with TRBJ1-5; D is unresolved. Germline CDR1 is SGHVS and CDR2 is FNYEAQ. The CDR3 has 16 residues. With 0 bases removed from V and 0 bases from J, the gap between germline ends came to 9 bases. Here the CDR3 reads CASSLAPGYSNQPQHF. CDR3 nucleotides: TGTGCCAGCAGCTTAGCCCCCGGTTATAGCAATCAGCCCCAGCATTTT.

The V gene is TRBV18, the J gene TRBJ2-7; 10 nucleotides line up with TRBD1. CDR1 and CDR2 (germline): KGHSH, LQKENI. This CDR3 has 15 amino acids. V lost 2 bases and J lost 4; bases outside the gene matches: 5. CDR3 sequence: CASSPDRGLSYEQYF. The CDR3 DNA sequence: TGTGCCAGCTCACCAGACAGGGGGCTTTCGTACGAGCAGTACTTC.

Regarding this clone: Other nucleotide sequences from this sample produce the same CDR3. The chain couples TRBV7-9 to TRBJ2-7; D remains ambiguous. Germline CDR1 reads SEHNR; CDR2 reads FQNEAQ (reference sequence). CDR3 size: 13 residues. V lost 3 bases, J lost 6 bases, and 12 bases lay in between. The CDR3 coding sequence is TGTGCCAGCAGCTTCGCTGGTTTAGGCGAGCAGTACTTC. Protein sequence: CASSFAGLGEQYF.

The chain joins TRBV6-5 to TRBJ1-5; D call uncertain. There are 13 residues in the CDR3. Germline values: CDR1 MNHEY, CDR2 SVGAGI. V gave up 2 bases and J gave up 7 bases, with 9 bases separating them. CDR3 DNA sequence: TGTGCCAGCAGTTACGGAGCGGACCAGCCCCAGCATTTT. Translated, it gives CASSYGADQPQHF.

This clone was seen only once. At the DNA level, this CDR3 is encoded by other sequences in the same sample as well. This chain joins TRBV28 and TRBJ2-7; TRBD1 aligns across 10 bases. The CDR3 contains 12 residues. V was pared by 8 bases and J by 3 bases, with 1 base of the junction left unmatched. The germline gives CDR1 MDHEN, CDR2 SYDVKM. The CDR3 nucleotides are TGTGCCAGCGGGGACAGGGGCTACGAGCAGTACTTC. As protein: CASGDRGYEQYF.

The rearrangement joins TRBV19 to TRBJ2-7; D not certain. The germline V gene encodes CDR1 LNHDA and CDR2 SQIVND (reference sequence). This CDR3 is built from 13 residues. The germline V and J ends were trimmed by 6 bases and 0 bases, with 9 bases remaining between them. Here the CDR3 reads CASRPTSSYEQYF. As DNA, the CDR3 is TGTGCCAGTAGACCTACCTCCTCCTACGAGCAGTACTTC. Full variable domain (remainder filled in from reference TRBV19 and TRBJ2-7): DGGITQSPKYLFRKEGQNVTLSCEQNLNHDAMYWYRQDPGQGLRLIYYSQIVNDFQKGDIAEGYSVSREKKESFPLTVTSAQKNPTAFYLCASRPTSSYEQYFGPGTRLTVT.

The CDR3: CASSAGTSVYEQYF. CDR3 bases: TGTGCCAGCAGCGCCGGGACTAGCGTCTACGAGCAGTACTTC. The V and J genes are TRBV9 and TRBJ2-7, with 10 bases aligning to TRBD2. The J segment lost 3 bases and the V segment lost 3 bases, leaving 3 bases of the junction unmatched. The CDR3 is made up of 14 amino acids. Germline assignment: CDR1 SGDLS and CDR2 YYNGEE.